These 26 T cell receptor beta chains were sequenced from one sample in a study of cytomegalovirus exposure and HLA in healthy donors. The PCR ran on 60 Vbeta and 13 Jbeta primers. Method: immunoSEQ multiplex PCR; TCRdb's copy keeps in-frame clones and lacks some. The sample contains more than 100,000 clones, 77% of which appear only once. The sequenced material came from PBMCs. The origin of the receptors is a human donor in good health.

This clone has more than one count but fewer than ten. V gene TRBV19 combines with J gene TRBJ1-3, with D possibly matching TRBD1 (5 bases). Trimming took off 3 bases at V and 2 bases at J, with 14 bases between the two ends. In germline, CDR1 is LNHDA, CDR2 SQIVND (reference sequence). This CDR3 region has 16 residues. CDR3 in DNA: TGTGCCAGTAGTATTGGTTACAGGTCTGCTGGAAACACCATATATTTT. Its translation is CASSIGYRSAGNTIYF.

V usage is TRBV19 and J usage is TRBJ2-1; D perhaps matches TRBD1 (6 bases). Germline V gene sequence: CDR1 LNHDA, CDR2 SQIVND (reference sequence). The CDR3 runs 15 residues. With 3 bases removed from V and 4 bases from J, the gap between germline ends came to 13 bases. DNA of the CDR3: TGTGCCAGTAGTATCGGAGACAGGAGTTACAATGAGCAGTTCTTC. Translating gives CASSIGDRSYNEQFF.

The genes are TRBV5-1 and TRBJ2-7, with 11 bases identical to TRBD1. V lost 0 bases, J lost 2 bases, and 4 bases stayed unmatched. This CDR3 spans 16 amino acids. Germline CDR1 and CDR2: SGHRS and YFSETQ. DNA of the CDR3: TGCGCCAGCAGCTTGGCACCGGGACAGGGGGCCTACGAGCAGTACTTC. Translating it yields CASSLAPGQGAYEQYF.

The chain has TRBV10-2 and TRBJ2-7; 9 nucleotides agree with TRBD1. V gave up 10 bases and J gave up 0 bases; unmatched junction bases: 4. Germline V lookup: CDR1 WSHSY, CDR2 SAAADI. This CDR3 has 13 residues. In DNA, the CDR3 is TGCGCCACCGACAGGGGGGACTCCTACGAGCAGTACTTC. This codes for CATDRGDSYEQYF.

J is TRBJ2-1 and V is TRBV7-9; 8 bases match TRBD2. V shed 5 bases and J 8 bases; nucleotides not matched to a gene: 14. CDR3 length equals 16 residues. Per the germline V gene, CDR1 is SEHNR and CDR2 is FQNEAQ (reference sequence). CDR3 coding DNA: TGTGCCAGCAGCCCCACCCCGGGACTAGTTGACTATGAGCAGTTCTTC. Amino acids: CASSPTPGLVDYEQFF.

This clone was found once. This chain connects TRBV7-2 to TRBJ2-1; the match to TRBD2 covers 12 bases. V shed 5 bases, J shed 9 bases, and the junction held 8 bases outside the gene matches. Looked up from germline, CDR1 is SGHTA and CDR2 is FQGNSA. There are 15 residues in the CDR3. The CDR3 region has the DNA TGTGCCAGCAGCCCAAGACTAGCGGGAGACCGTGAGCAGTTCTTC. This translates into CASSPRLAGDREQFF.

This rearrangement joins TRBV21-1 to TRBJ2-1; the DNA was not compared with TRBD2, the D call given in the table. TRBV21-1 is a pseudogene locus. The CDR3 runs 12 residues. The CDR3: CASTNGGNEQFF. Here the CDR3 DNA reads TGTGCCAGCACTAACGGTGGCAATGAGCAGTTCTTC.

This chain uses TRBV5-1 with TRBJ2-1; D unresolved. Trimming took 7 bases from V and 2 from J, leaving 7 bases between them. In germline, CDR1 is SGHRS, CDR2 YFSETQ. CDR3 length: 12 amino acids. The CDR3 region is CASFSAYNEQFF. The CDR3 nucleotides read TGCGCCAGCTTCAGCGCCTACAATGAGCAGTTCTTC. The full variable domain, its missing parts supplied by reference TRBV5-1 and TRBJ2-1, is KAGVTQTPRYLIKTRGQQVTLSCSPISGHRSVSWYQQTPGQGLQFLFEYFSETQRNKGNFPGRFSGRQFSNSRSEMNVSTLELGDSALYLCASFSAYNEQFFGPGTRLTVL.

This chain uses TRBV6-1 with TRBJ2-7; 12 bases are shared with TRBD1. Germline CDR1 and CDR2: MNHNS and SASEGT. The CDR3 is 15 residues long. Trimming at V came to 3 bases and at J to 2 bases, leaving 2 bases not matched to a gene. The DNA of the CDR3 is TGTGCCAGCAGTGAGGGACAGGGGGCCCCCTACGAGCAGTACTTC. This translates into CASSEGQGAPYEQYF.

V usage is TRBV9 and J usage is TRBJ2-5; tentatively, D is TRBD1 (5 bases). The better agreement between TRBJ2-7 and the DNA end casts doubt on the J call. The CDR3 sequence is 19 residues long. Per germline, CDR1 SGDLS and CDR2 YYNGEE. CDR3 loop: CASSPRRLGRSYASYEQYF. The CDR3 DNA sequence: TGTGCCAGCAGCCCCCGTAGGCTGGGGCGATCCTATGCCTCCTACGAGCAGTACTTC.

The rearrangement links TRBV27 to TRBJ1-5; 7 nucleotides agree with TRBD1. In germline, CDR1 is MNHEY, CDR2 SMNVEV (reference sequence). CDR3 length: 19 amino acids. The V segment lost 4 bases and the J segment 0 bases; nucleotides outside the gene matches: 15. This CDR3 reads CASSSPHRGVGCSNQPQHF. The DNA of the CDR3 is TGTGCCAGCAGTTCACCCCACAGGGGTGTAGGTTGTAGCAATCAGCCCCAGCATTTT.

The CDR3 is CASSFFLTGDYNEQFF. DNA for the CDR3: TGCGCCAGCAGCTTTTTCCTAACGGGAGACTACAATGAGCAGTTCTTC. V and J are TRBV5-1 and TRBJ2-1; the D gene is possibly TRBD2 (6 bases). V shed 2 bases and J shed 3 bases, with 15 bases lying between them. Germline V gene data show CDR1 as SGHRS and CDR2 as YFSETQ. This CDR3 spans 16 amino acids. Combining the CDR3 with reference TRBV5-1 and TRBJ2-1 gives the whole variable domain KAGVTQTPRYLIKTRGQQVTLSCSPISGHRSVSWYQQTPGQGLQFLFEYFSETQRNKGNFPGRFSGRQFSNSRSEMNVSTLELGDSALYLCASSFFLTGDYNEQFFGPGTRLTVL.

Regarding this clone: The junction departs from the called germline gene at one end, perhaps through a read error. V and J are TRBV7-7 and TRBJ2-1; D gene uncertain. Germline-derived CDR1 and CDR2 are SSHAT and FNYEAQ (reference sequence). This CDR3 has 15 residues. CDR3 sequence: CASSLVIGLYNEQFF. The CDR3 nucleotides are TGTGCTAGCAGCTTAGTAATTGGGCTCTACAATGAGCAGTTCTTC.

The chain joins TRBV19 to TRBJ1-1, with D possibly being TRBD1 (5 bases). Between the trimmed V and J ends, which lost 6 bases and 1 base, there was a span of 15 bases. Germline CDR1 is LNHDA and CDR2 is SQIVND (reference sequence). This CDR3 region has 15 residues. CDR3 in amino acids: CASRVGSGGNTEAFF. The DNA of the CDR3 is TGTGCCAGTAGAGTGGGTTCGGGGGGGAACACTGAAGCTTTCTTT. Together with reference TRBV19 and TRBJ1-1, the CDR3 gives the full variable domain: DGGITQSPKYLFRKEGQNVTLSCEQNLNHDAMYWYRQDPGQGLRLIYYSQIVNDFQKGDIAEGYSVSREKKESFPLTVTSAQKNPTAFYLCASRVGSGGNTEAFFGQGTRLTVV.

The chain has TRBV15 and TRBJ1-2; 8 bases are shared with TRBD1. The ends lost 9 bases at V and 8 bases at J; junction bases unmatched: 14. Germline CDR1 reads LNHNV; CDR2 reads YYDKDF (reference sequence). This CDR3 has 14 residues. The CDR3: CATTDRGSGLGYTF. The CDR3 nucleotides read TGTGCCACTACAGACAGGGGATCAGGACTAGGCTACACCTTC.

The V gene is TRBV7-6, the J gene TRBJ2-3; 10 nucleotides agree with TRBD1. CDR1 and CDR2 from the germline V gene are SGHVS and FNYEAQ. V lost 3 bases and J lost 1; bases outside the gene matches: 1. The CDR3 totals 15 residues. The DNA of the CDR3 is TGTGCCAGCAGCTTTGGACAGGGGGGCACAGATACGCAGTATTTT. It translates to CASSFGQGGTDTQYF.

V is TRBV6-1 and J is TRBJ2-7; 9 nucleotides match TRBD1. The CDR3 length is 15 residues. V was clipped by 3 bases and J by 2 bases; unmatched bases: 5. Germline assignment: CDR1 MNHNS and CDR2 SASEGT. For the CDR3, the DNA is TGTGCCAGCAGTGACGGACAGGGGTTCCCCTACGAGCAGTACTTC. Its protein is CASSDGQGFPYEQYF.

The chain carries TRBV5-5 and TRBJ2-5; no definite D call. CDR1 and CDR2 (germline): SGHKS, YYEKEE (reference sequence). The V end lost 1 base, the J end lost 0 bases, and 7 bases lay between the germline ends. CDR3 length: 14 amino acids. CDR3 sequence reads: CASSLTENQETQYF. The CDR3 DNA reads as TGTGCCAGCAGCTTGACAGAGAACCAAGAGACCCAGTACTTC. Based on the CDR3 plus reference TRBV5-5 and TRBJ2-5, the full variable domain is DAGVTQSPTHLIKTRGQQVTLRCSPISGHKSVSWYQQVLGQGPQFIFQYYEKEERGRGNFPDRFSARQFPNYSSELNVNALLLGDSALYLCASSLTENQETQYFGPGTRLLVL.

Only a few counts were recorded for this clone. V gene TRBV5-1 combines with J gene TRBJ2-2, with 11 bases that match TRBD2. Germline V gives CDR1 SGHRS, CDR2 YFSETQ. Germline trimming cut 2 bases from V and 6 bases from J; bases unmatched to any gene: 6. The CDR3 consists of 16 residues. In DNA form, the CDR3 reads TGCGCCAGCAGCTTACTAGCGGGAGTCGGGTCCGGGGAGCTGTTTTTT. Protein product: CASSLLAGVGSGELFF.

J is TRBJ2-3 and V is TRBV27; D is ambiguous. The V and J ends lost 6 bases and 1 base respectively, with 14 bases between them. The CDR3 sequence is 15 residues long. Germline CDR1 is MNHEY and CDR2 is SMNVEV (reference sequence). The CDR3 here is CASRSGPYGTDTQYF. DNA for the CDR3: TGTGCCAGCAGAAGTGGCCCTTATGGCACAGATACGCAGTATTTT.

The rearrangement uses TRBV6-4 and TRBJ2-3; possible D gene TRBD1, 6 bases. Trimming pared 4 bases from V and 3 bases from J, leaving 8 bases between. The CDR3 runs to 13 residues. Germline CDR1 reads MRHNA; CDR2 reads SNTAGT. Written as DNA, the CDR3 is TGTGCCAGCAGTGGTAGGGGGACAGATACGCAGTATTTT. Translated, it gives CASSGRGTDTQYF.

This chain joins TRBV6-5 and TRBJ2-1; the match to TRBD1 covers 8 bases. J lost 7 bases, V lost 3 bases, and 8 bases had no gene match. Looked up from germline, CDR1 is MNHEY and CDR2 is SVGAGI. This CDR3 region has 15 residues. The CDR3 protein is CASSYGRQGKNEQFF. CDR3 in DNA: TGTGCCAGCAGTTATGGCCGACAGGGGAAAAATGAGCAGTTCTTC.

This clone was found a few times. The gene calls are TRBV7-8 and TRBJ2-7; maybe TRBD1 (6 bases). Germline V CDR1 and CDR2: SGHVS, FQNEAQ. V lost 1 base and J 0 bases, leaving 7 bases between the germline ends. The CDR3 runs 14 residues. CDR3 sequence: CASSLGQASYEQYF. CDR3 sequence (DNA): TGTGCCAGCAGCTTAGGACAGGCCTCCTACGAGCAGTACTTC.

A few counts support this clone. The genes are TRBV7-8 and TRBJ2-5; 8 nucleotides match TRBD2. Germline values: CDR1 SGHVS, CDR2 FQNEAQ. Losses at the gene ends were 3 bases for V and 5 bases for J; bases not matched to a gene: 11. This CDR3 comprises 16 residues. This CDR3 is CASSFPREGGTETQYF. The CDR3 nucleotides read TGTGCCAGCAGCTTCCCCCGGGAGGGCGGGACGGAGACCCAGTACTTC.

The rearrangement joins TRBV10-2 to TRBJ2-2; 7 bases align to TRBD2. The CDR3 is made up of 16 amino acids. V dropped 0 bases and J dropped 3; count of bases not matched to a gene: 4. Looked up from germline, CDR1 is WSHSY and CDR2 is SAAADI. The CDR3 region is CASSESAGAYTGELFF. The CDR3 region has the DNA TGCGCCAGCAGTGAGTCGGCGGGAGCGTACACCGGGGAGCTGTTTTTT.

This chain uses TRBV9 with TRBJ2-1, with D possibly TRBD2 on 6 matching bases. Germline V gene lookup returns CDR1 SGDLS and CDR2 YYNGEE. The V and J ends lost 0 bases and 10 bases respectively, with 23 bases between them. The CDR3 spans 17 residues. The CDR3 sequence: CASSVEELAHTFGEQFF. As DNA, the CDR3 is TGTGCCAGCAGCGTAGAGGAGCTAGCGCACACTTTTGGGGAGCAGTTCTTC. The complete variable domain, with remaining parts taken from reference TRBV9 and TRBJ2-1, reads DSGVTQTPKHLITATGQRVTLRCSPRSGDLSVYWYQQSLDQGLQFLIQYYNGEERAKGNILERFSAQQFPDLHSELNLSSLELGDSALYFCASSVEELAHTFGEQFFGPGTRLTVL.